These T cell receptor beta chains were read from a single sample in a study of siplizumab effects on memory and regulatory T cells. TCRdb's table, derived via immunoSEQ multiplex PCR, lists solely in-frame clones and lacks some. This sample has roughly 56,000 clones, with over 85% found just once. Sequenced sample: CD8+ T cells sorted from blood. These receptors were obtained from a human donor in good health. Each CDR3 is given with its conserved first and last residue.

cdr3_length | j_call | v_call | cdr3_aa
14 | TRBJ2-7 | TRBV19 | CASSIAGGPNEQYF
14 | TRBJ2-1 | TRBV29-1 | CSVGGLAAYNEQFF
12 | TRBJ2-3 | TRBV9 | CASSYQGATQYF
12 | TRBJ1-3 | TRBV7-9 | CASSTYRNTIYF
14 | TRBJ1-2 | TRBV27 | CASSLGGYNYGYTF
16 | TRBJ2-1 | TRBV7-3 | CASSLLDRSPYNEQFF
13 | . | TRBV6-1 | CASSEALNYEQYF
14 | TRBJ2-7 | TRBV15 | CATSRDLTSYEQYF
12 | TRBJ2-7 | TRBV6-6 | CASSYPPYEQYF
17 | TRBJ2-3 | TRBV25-1 | CASSEYSPSPSTDTQYF
12 | TRBJ2-2 | TRBV29-1 | CSVELDTGELFF
17 | TRBJ2-6 | TRBV4-3 | CASSLGTDYSGANVLTF
13 | TRBJ2-7 | TRBV13 | CASSLGRNTFQYF
16 | TRBJ1-1 | TRBV28 | CASSLRPVALSTEAFF
21 | TRBJ2-1 | TRBV19 | CASSELESGTSGRGTGDEQFF
15 | TRBJ1-4 | TRBV7-9 | CASSRGQGVDEKLFF
14 | TRBJ1-4 | TRBV9 | CASSVEGQGVKLFF
14 | TRBJ2-5 | TRBV13 | CASSLGRFQETQYF
13 | TRBJ2-7 | TRBV2 | CASMASGFYEQYF
15 | TRBJ2-2 | TRBV7-2 | CASSFHQRNTGELFF
13 | TRBJ1-4 | TRBV28 | CASSPGDSEKLFF
16 | TRBJ2-7 | TRBV27 | CASSLQRDGSSYEQYF
15 | TRBJ1-1 | TRBV7-3 | CASSLAGQGNTEAFF
13 | TRBJ2-7 | TRBV6-5 | CASGQGASYEQYF